The 18 T cell receptor beta chains below all came from one sample that was sequenced in a study of blood T cells in healthy people across ages. A second roughly 6 to 11 cycle PCR used barcoded and J-beta primers. TCRdb recomputed calls from the 5' RACE reads with MiXCR, one row per CDR3 protein. The table lists about 540,000 distinct CDR3 sequences, nearly 25% of them singletons. This sample was also put to use in a study of T cells of mothers and their children.

The sequenced sample consisted of blood. The source is a boy younger than 18 in good health.

The rearrangement joins TRBV6-5 to TRBJ1-1; 9 bases are a match to TRBD1. Per germline, CDR1 MNHEY and CDR2 SVGAGI. This CDR3 comprises 15 residues. V trimming: 0 bases; J trimming: 4 bases; junction bases outside the gene matches: 3. This CDR3 reads CASSYSNRGLTEAFF. For the CDR3, the DNA is TGTGCCAGCAGTTACTCCAACAGGGGGCTCACTGAAGCTTTCTTT.

In regard to this clonotype: At one end, the junction sequence differs from germline, possibly due to a read error. The J gene is TRBJ2-5, the V gene TRBV20-1; the D is unclear. There are 13 residues in the CDR3. CDR1 is DFQATT, CDR2 SNEGSKA, per germline (reference sequence). Here the CDR3 DNA reads TGCAGTGCTAGCCGGAAACACCCCCAAGACACCTTCTTC. Protein sequence: CSASRKHPQDTFF.

This clonotype occurred a few times. This rearrangement joins TRBV20-1 to TRBJ2-3; 16 positions match TRBD2. The junction had 11 bases not matched to a gene; V was cut back by 6 bases and J by 2 bases. CDR3 length equals 18 residues. CDR1 DFQATT and CDR2 SNEGSKA come from the germline V gene (reference sequence). CDR3 coding DNA: TGCAGTGCGCGGAAGGGACTAGCGGGGGGGCGTGACACAGATACGCAGTATTTT. Residues: CSARKGLAGGRDTDTQYF.

The table lists this clonotype with a few counts. This chain connects TRBV4-1 to TRBJ2-7; possible D gene TRBD1, 5 bases. The germline V and J ends were trimmed by 5 bases and 3 bases, with 14 bases remaining between them. CDR3 size: 14 residues. The germline gives CDR1 MGHRA, CDR2 YSYEKL. CDR3 sequence: CASSKSDSNYEQYF. DNA for the CDR3: TGCGCCAGCAGCAAGAGTGACAGTAACTACGAGCAGTACTTC.

The V and J genes are TRBV5-1 and TRBJ2-5; TRBD2 is a possible D gene (6 bases). The J call may be incorrect, as the DNA end agrees better with TRBJ2-1. This CDR3 region has 14 residues. CDR1 SGHRS and CDR2 YFSETQ come from the germline V gene. DNA of the CDR3: TGCGCCAGCAGCCTTCGGGCGGGGTTGAATGAGCAGTTCTTC. It specifies CASSLRAGLNEQFF.

This chain links TRBV15 with TRBJ2-3, with TRBD2 as a possible D gene (5 bases). Deletions cut 0 bases from V and 4 bases from J, with 11 bases between. Germline V lookup: CDR1 LNHNV, CDR2 YYDKDF (reference sequence). CDR3 length: 15 amino acids. Written as DNA, the CDR3 is TGTGCCACCAGCAGAGATTTGGACTCCCCAGATACGCAGTATTTT. This codes for CATSRDLDSPDTQYF.

In regard to this clonotype: A junction end diverges from the germline sequence, so it may reflect a read error. V is TRBV10-3 and J is TRBJ2-5; maybe TRBD2 (7 bases). The CDR3 consists of 14 residues. The germline V gene has CDR1 ENHRY and CDR2 SYGVKD. CDR3 region: CAISERGAQETQYF. CDR3 bases: TGTGCCATCAGTGAGCGGGGGGCCCAAGAGACCCAATACTTC.

This chain links TRBV24-1 with TRBJ2-7; 8 bases map to TRBD1. The CDR3 consists of 15 residues. CDR1 and CDR2 from the germline V gene are KGHDR and SFDVKD. After removal of 4 bases from V and 6 bases from J, the junction contained 10 bases not matched to a gene. The CDR3 is CATSEAGTGLGEQYF. The CDR3 DNA is TGTGCCACCAGTGAAGCCGGGACAGGTCTAGGCGAGCAGTACTTC.

The J gene is TRBJ2-7, the V gene TRBV2; 9 nucleotides align to TRBD1. The CDR3 extends over 17 amino acids. Germline assignment: CDR1 SNHLY and CDR2 FYNNEI. V lost 7 bases and J lost 3; bases outside the gene matches: 16. The CDR3, as DNA: TGTGCCAGCACTCATCTCTCTGGGACAGGGATTTACTACGAGCAGTACTTC. This sequence encodes CASTHLSGTGIYYEQYF.

This clonotype was counted a few times. This chain joins TRBV28 and TRBJ2-7; D might be TRBD1 (5 bases). Trimming left V 5 bases short and J 3 bases short, with 14 bases between. The CDR3 has 14 residues. Germline V gene lookup returns CDR1 MDHEN and CDR2 SYDVKM. The chain's CDR3 is CASSPQTDHYEQYF. The CDR3 DNA reads TGTGCCAGCAGTCCTCAGACAGATCACTACGAGCAGTACTTC.

This clonotype has a handful of counts. A read error may produce the germline difference seen at one junction end. This chain connects TRBV7-7 to TRBJ2-3, with D possibly TRBD2 on 7 matching bases. There are 15 residues in the CDR3. The germline V gene has CDR1 SSHAT and CDR2 FNYEAQ (reference sequence). The CDR3 nucleotides are TGTGCTAGCAGTCTGACGGGGGGCAGCACAGATACGCAGTATTTT. This codes for CASSLTGGSTDTQYF.

This chain links TRBV7-8 with TRBJ1-5, with D unclear. Trimming left V 1 base short and J 3 bases short, with 7 bases between. From germline, CDR1 is SGHVS and CDR2 FQNEAQ. The CDR3 is 14 residues long. CDR3 amino acids: CASSLVGDNQPQHF. DNA for the CDR3: TGTGCCAGCAGCTTAGTAGGCGACAATCAGCCCCAGCATTTT. Based on the CDR3 plus reference TRBV7-8 and TRBJ1-5, the full variable domain is GAGVSQSPRYKVAKRGQDVALRCDPISGHVSLFWYQQALGQGPEFLTYFQNEAQLDKSGLPSDRFFAERPEGSVSTLKIQRTQQEDSAVYLCASSLVGDNQPQHFGDGTRLSIL.

This clonotype was picked up a small number of times. J is TRBJ2-4 and V is TRBV11-2; 14 nucleotides align to TRBD2. This CDR3 region has 21 residues. V gave up 5 bases and J gave up 3 bases; unmatched junction bases: 18. Germline V lookup: CDR1 SGHAT, CDR2 FQNNGV. In nucleotides, the CDR3 is TGTGCCAGCAGCCCCGATGCGGTCACGGGACTAGCGGGAGACGTCAAAAACATTCAGTACTTC. Encoded protein: CASSPDAVTGLAGDVKNIQYF.

This chain joins TRBV28 and TRBJ2-7; 8 nucleotides match TRBD1. This CDR3 comprises 14 residues. Germline lookup yields CDR1 MDHEN and CDR2 SYDVKM. J was trimmed by 6 bases and V by 1 base; bases with no gene match: 5. DNA for the CDR3: TGTGCCAGCAGTTTATCTGACAGGGGCTCCGAGCAGTACTTC. Amino acids: CASSLSDRGSEQYF.

A few counts support this clonotype. This sequence joins TRBV6-6 and TRBJ2-1; TRBD2 aligns across 11 bases. The germline V gene has CDR1 MNHNY and CDR2 SVGAGI (reference sequence). The CDR3 runs 14 residues. V shed 10 bases and J 7 bases; nucleotides not matched to a gene: 9. The CDR3 reads CATRWASGRNEQFF. CDR3 in DNA: TGTGCCACGAGGTGGGCTAGCGGGAGGAATGAGCAGTTCTTC.

The table lists this clonotype with a few counts. This chain joins TRBV2 and TRBJ2-7, with D maybe TRBD2 (5 bases). V was clipped by 4 bases and J by 0 bases, with 16 bases between them. CDR3 size: 16 residues. The germline V gene has CDR1 SNHLY and CDR2 FYNNEI. CDR3 bases: TGTGCCAGCAGTGCCCCGGACTTAACAAGCTCCTACGAGCAGTACTTC. Its protein product is CASSAPDLTSSYEQYF.

This clonotype was counted between two and nine times. Germline and junction disagree at one end, which may indicate a read error. The chain uses TRBV5-1 and TRBJ2-3, with TRBD2 as a possible D gene (6 bases). This CDR3 spans 15 amino acids. Germline V gene lookup returns CDR1 SGHRS and CDR2 YFSETQ. CDR3 nucleotides: TGCGCCAGCAGTTTGGACTATTCTAGCACAGATACCCAGTATTTT. This encodes CASSLDYSSTDTQYF.

The gene calls are TRBV11-2 and TRBJ2-1, with 11 bases identical to TRBD2. Germline V CDR1 and CDR2: SGHAT, FQNNGV. J was trimmed by 3 bases and V by 6 bases; bases with no gene match: 4. This CDR3 has 15 amino acids. The CDR3 loop reads CASRVAGGLYNEQFF. The CDR3 bases are TGTGCCAGCAGGGTAGCGGGAGGGCTCTACAATGAGCAGTTCTTC.